The 14 T cell receptor beta chains below come from one sample, sequenced in a study of T cell repertoires in cytomegalovirus infection (dated by TCRdb to the late 2010s). No antigen has been identified for these receptors. TCRdb shows the sequencer as Illumina HiSeq 1500. TCRdb reprocessing: public reads trimmed at Q25 with fastp, clones called with MiXCR, in-frame beta chains kept. When rows share a CDR3 protein, they turn into one entry using the most common DNA and genes. Here the sample has a few hundred thousand distinct CDR3 sequences; approximately 40% occur a single time. The ten largest clones add up to 48% of the sample. The treatment or condition label of this sample denotes: in vitro stimulation with specific CMV peptide epitopes to enrich CMV-specific T cells. The material sequenced was cultured PBMCs, taken from culture after CMV antigen stimulation. These receptor sequences come from a human donor in good health (CMV status not recorded). Some clones in this sample may be carry-over from other donors' samples.

The chain couples TRBV27 to TRBJ1-1; tentatively, D is TRBD1 (5 bases). The CDR3 is 15 residues long. Trimming removed 7 bases at V and 1 base at J, with 16 bases between. The germline V gene has CDR1 MNHEY and CDR2 SMNVEV (reference sequence). Here the CDR3 reads CASTHVGGTNTEAFF. The CDR3 DNA reads TGTGCCAGCACTCACGTCGGGGGGACGAACACTGAAGCTTTCTTT.

This clonotype was seen a handful of times. This chain links TRBV4-3 with TRBJ2-3, with D possibly being TRBD2 (6 bases). Germline V gene data show CDR1 as LGHNA and CDR2 as YSLEER. Trimming removed 1 base from V and 3 bases from J, with 17 bases in between. This CDR3 has 17 amino acids. The DNA of the CDR3 is TGCGCCAGCAGCCAAGTAATGGAGGGAAGATCAACAGATACGCAGTATTTT. Residues: CASSQVMEGRSTDTQYF.

This clonotype came up many times. V gene TRBV7-2 combines with J gene TRBJ2-5; D is possibly TRBD2 (6 bases). The length of the CDR3 is 17 residues. Trimming cost V 1 base and J 1 base, with 16 bases left between them. CDR1 and CDR2 (germline): SGHTA, FQGNSA. CDR3 bases: TGTGCCAGCAGCTTAGGATTTGCGACTAGTGTCCAAGAGACCCAGTACTTC. Translation: CASSLGFATSVQETQYF.

A remark on this clonotype: The junction departs from germline at one end; a sequencing error may be responsible. The chain has TRBV7-2 and TRBJ1-5; D uncertain. The CDR3 extends over 15 amino acids. Looked up from germline, CDR1 is SGHTA and CDR2 is FQGNSA. Here the CDR3 reads CVSSLVADSNQPQHF. The CDR3 DNA reads TGTGTCAGCAGCTTAGTGGCAGATAGCAATCAGCCCCAGCATTTT.

In its sample, this clonotype was seen a few times. The rearrangement links TRBV7-2 to TRBJ1-3; 10 nucleotides align to TRBD1. This CDR3 region has 15 residues. Germline V lookup: CDR1 SGHTA, CDR2 FQGNSA. The junction had 3 bases not matched to a gene; V was cut back by 3 bases and J by 4 bases. CDR3 sequence: CASSFGTGAGNTIYF. CDR3 in DNA: TGTGCCAGCAGCTTCGGGACAGGGGCCGGAAACACCATATATTTT.

The V and J genes are TRBV5-5 and TRBJ2-1; possible D gene TRBD1, 6 bases. This CDR3 has 17 amino acids. Per the germline V gene, CDR1 is SGHKS and CDR2 is YYEKEE (reference sequence). Trimming stripped 4 bases from V and 0 bases from J, with 17 bases between. In DNA form, the CDR3 reads TGTGCCAGCAGCCCGAGGGGGAGCGGAGCCTCCTACAATGAGCAGTTCTTC. Residues: CASSPRGSGASYNEQFF.

The rearrangement uses TRBV12-3 or TRBV12-4 and TRBJ2-3; D remains ambiguous. The CDR3 covers 11 residues. V was pared by 8 bases and J by 6 bases, with 9 bases between. The CDR3 DNA is TGTGCCAGCGCGTGGTCGGATACGCAGTATTTT. As protein: CASAWSDTQYF.

V usage is TRBV11-2 and J usage is TRBJ2-7; D may match TRBD1 or TRBD2 (6 bases each). This CDR3 has 14 residues. V was clipped by 1 base and J by 5 bases, with 12 bases between them. Germline values: CDR1 SGHAT, CDR2 FQNNGV. DNA for the CDR3: TGTGCCAGCAGCTTAGGGCCAGGGGAGGACGAGCAGTACTTC. This encodes CASSLGPGEDEQYF. Full variable domain (rest looked up from reference TRBV11-2 and TRBJ2-7): EAGVAQSPRYKIIEKRQSVAFWCNPISGHATLYWYQQILGQGPKLLIQFQNNGVVDDSQLPKDRFSAERLKGVDSTLKIQPAKLEDSAVYLCASSLGPGEDEQYFGPGTRLTVT.

This clonotype was seen a handful of times. The V gene is TRBV2, the J gene TRBJ1-2; 7 bases align to TRBD1. Germline V gives CDR1 SNHLY, CDR2 FYNNEI. V trimming: 7 bases; J trimming: 2 bases; junction bases outside the gene matches: 4. This CDR3 has 13 residues. The CDR3 is CASKGDSNYGYTF. The CDR3, as DNA: TGTGCCAGCAAGGGGGACAGCAACTATGGCTACACCTTC.

The chain has TRBV2 and TRBJ2-1, with D perhaps matching TRBD2 (5 bases). The CDR3 is 14 amino acids. The V end lost 7 bases, the J end lost 3 bases, and 13 bases lay between the germline ends. Germline CDR1 SNHLY, CDR2 FYNNEI. The CDR3 DNA follows: TGTGCCAGCATAGGAGCGGCCGGCTACAATGAGCAGTTCTTC. This codes for CASIGAAGYNEQFF.

This clonotype has only a few counts. CDR3 sequence: CASSLASGRRETQYF. For the CDR3, the DNA is TGTGCCAGCAGCTTAGCTAGCGGCCGCCGAGAGACCCAGTACTTC. The chain links TRBV11-2 to TRBJ2-5, with TRBD2 identical over 7 bases. J gave up 4 bases and V 1 base, and 6 bases lay outside the gene matches. There are 15 residues in the CDR3. CDR1 and CDR2 (germline): SGHAT, FQNNGV. Full variable domain (outside the CDR3, taken from reference TRBV11-2 and TRBJ2-5): EAGVAQSPRYKIIEKRQSVAFWCNPISGHATLYWYQQILGQGPKLLIQFQNNGVVDDSQLPKDRFSAERLKGVDSTLKIQPAKLEDSAVYLCASSLASGRRETQYFGPGTRLLVL.

This clonotype was seen at least ten times. This chain uses TRBV7-2 with TRBJ2-7; TRBD1 agrees at 8 bases. The CDR3 consists of 14 residues. In germline, CDR1 is SGHTA, CDR2 FQGNSA. The V and J ends lost 1 base and 2 bases, in that order; junction bases with no gene match: 1. The CDR3 bases are TGTGCCAGCAGCTTAGGGACAGGGCCCTACGAGCAGTACTTC. Protein product: CASSLGTGPYEQYF.

This clonotype appeared a few times. The CDR3: CASGTQGSKEQYF. The DNA for the CDR3 is TGTGCCAGCGGTACACAGGGCTCAAAAGAGCAGTACTTC. The chain recombines TRBV11-1 with TRBJ2-7, with D possibly TRBD1 on 6 matching bases. The CDR3 has 13 residues. V was pared by 8 bases and J by 7 bases, with 18 bases between. The germline V gene has CDR1 SGHAT and CDR2 FQDESV (reference sequence).

This clonotype came up a few times. The rearrangement uses TRBV19 and TRBJ1-5; 7 nucleotides agree with TRBD1. Germline V gives CDR1 LNHDA, CDR2 SQIVND (reference sequence). Unmatched junction bases numbered 12, after V lost 6 bases and J lost 4 bases. The CDR3 has 16 amino acids. The CDR3 sequence: CASSPRGQLGNQPQHF. In DNA form, the CDR3 reads TGTGCCAGTAGCCCCAGGGGACAGTTAGGGAATCAGCCCCAGCATTTT.